The 30 T cell receptor beta chains below all came from one sample that was sequenced in a study of T-cell reconstitution after alpha-beta-depleted transplantation in children. Study-level points and caveats: After one year, T-cell counts and TCRbeta diversity mostly came from new T cells.

Antigens of these TCRs are unknown. Construction of the TCRbeta library involved unique molecular identifiers. TCRdb reprocessed the PCR reads with MiXCR, giving one entry per CDR3 protein. This sample has about 290,000 distinct CDR3 sequences, with 6.5% to 9% found just once. The starting material was peripheral blood, obtained 360 days after TCRalphabeta/CD19-depleted stem cell transplant. The receptors were gathered from a female patient between 2 and 15 years old who had a stem cell transplant for Fanconi anemia, so the T cells may come from the graft donor.

The chain recombines TRBV24-1 with TRBJ2-2; weak D call: TRBD1 (5 bases). This CDR3 region has 17 residues. V was cut by 5 bases and J by 1 base, with 16 bases left in between. Germline V gene data show CDR1 as KGHDR and CDR2 as SFDVKD. The CDR3 reads CATSGTWQGLNTGELFF. The CDR3 bases are TGTGCCACCAGTGGGACCTGGCAGGGTCTGAACACCGGGGAGCTGTTTTTT.

In the case of this clonotype: This may arise from a read error, as a much more abundant clone is one base away. The genes are TRBV20-1 and TRBJ2-7; D is perhaps TRBD1 or TRBD2 (5 bases each). V was pared by 0 bases and J by 3 bases, with 9 bases between. CDR3 length: 13 residues. Germline V gives CDR1 DFQATT, CDR2 SNEGSKA (reference sequence). The CDR3 sequence is CSARERGVYEQYF. The DNA of the CDR3 is TGCAGTGCTAGAGAGAGAGGGGTCTACGAGCAGTACTTC.

This clonotype has at least ten counts. This chain joins TRBV12-3 or TRBV12-4 and TRBJ2-7; D is tentatively TRBD1 or TRBD2 (7 bases each). There are 16 residues in the CDR3. V was pared by 5 bases and J by 7 bases, with 24 bases between. CDR3 nucleotide sequence: TGTGCCAGCAGTCTTAGGGCCAGGGGGGGAGTCGGGGAGCAGTACTTC. This sequence encodes CASSLRARGGVGEQYF.

The table lists this clonotype with many counts. The V gene is TRBV12-3 or TRBV12-4, the J gene TRBJ2-3, with TRBD2 identical over 8 bases. The CDR3 spans 15 residues. The junction had 14 bases not matched to a gene; V was cut back by 4 bases and J by 11 bases. In DNA form, the CDR3 reads TGTGCCAGCAGTTCCCTGGGGTTAGCGGGGAAACTGCAGTATTTT. This translates into CASSSLGLAGKLQYF.

This clonotype was found a few times. The rearrangement joins TRBV12-3 or TRBV12-4 to TRBJ2-1; the match to TRBD2 covers 7 bases. The CDR3 has 14 residues. The J segment lost 8 bases and the V segment lost 3 bases, leaving 7 bases of the junction unmatched. The DNA of the CDR3 is TGTGCCAGCAGTTTCCTTGAGGCGGGGGATGAGCAGTTCTTC. Translated, it gives CASSFLEAGDEQFF.

This clonotype was seen ten or more times. The gene calls are TRBV9 and TRBJ2-3; a weak D match, TRBD1 (5 bases). The CDR3 has 13 amino acids. Trimming shortened V by 7 bases and J by 5 bases, and 14 bases separated the two germline ends. Germline CDR1 SGDLS, CDR2 YYNGEE. CDR3 in DNA: TGTGCCAGCCGCCCTGGGGCTGGAGATACGCAGTATTTT. It codes for CASRPGAGDTQYF.

This clonotype was observed a few times. The V and J genes are TRBV7-9 and TRBJ2-7; TRBD1 matches 8 bases. The length of the CDR3 is 12 residues. Trimming at V came to 7 bases and at J to 3 bases, leaving 2 bases not matched to a gene. Germline values: CDR1 SEHNR, CDR2 FQNEAQ (reference sequence). CDR3 in DNA: TGTGCCAGCACACAGGGGGTCTACGAGCAGTACTTC. It yields the protein CASTQGVYEQYF. Together with reference TRBV7-9 and TRBJ2-7, the CDR3 gives the full variable domain: DTGVSQNPRHKITKRGQNVTFRCDPISEHNRLYWYRQTLGQGPEFLTYFQNEAQLEKSRLLSDRFSAERPKGSFSTLEIQRTEQGDSAMYLCASTQGVYEQYFGPGTRLTVT.

Ten or more counts support this clonotype. This chain connects TRBV5-1 to TRBJ2-3, with 9 positions matching TRBD1. Germline loops: CDR1 SGHRS, CDR2 YFSETQ. V lost 3 bases, J lost 5 bases, and 4 bases stayed unmatched. CDR3 length equals 14 residues. The CDR3 region has the DNA TGCGCCAGCAGCTACTCGGACAGGGGAGATACGCAGTATTTT. Its protein is CASSYSDRGDTQYF.

This clonotype was detected many times. V gene TRBV24-1 combines with J gene TRBJ2-5; 12 positions match TRBD2. The trim removed 4 bases at V and 4 bases at J, leaving 12 bases unmatched. The CDR3 runs 18 residues. Germline loops: CDR1 KGHDR, CDR2 SFDVKD. The CDR3 sequence is CATSDPGTGLAGRETQYF. The CDR3 region has the DNA TGTGCCACCAGTGACCCCGGAACGGGACTAGCGGGTCGAGAGACCCAGTACTTC.

This clonotype was recorded many times. V is TRBV29-1 and J is TRBJ1-1, with D possibly being TRBD1 (6 bases). The CDR3 is 13 residues long. Deletions cut 7 bases from V and 3 bases from J, with 15 bases between. Per germline, CDR1 SQVTM and CDR2 ANQGSEA. CDR3 residues: CSAYDRPHTEAFF. The CDR3, as DNA: TGCAGCGCTTATGACAGGCCCCACACTGAAGCTTTCTTT. Full variable domain (missing parts from reference TRBV29-1 and TRBJ1-1): SAVISQKPSRDICQRGTSLTIQCQVDSQVTMMFWYRQQPGQSLTLIATANQGSEATYESGFVIDKFPISRPNLTFSTLTVSNMSPEDSSIYLCSAYDRPHTEAFFGQGTRLTVV.

This rearrangement joins TRBV4-3 to TRBJ1-1, with D unclear. The CDR3 consists of 14 residues. In germline, CDR1 is LGHNA, CDR2 YSLEER. Trimming left V 3 bases short and J 6 bases short, with 14 bases between. This CDR3 reads CASSQFKTISEAFF. CDR3 nucleotide sequence: TGCGCCAGCAGCCAGTTTAAGACAATATCTGAAGCTTTCTTT.

The table lists this clonotype with a few counts. The chain carries TRBV4-2 and TRBJ2-5, with TRBD2 matching over 8 bases. The V gene's germline CDR1 is LGHNA and CDR2 YNFKEQ. J lost 4 bases, V lost 4 bases, and 8 bases had no gene match. The CDR3 runs 15 residues. The DNA for the CDR3 is TGTGCCAGCAGCCCCACGGGGGGGCCCAGAGAGACCCAGTACTTC. Translation gives CASSPTGGPRETQYF.

The chain couples TRBV14 to TRBJ1-2, with 8 bases aligning to TRBD1. This CDR3 region has 13 residues. Trimming removed 5 bases from V and 3 bases from J; junction bases left unmatched: 2. Germline V gives CDR1 SGHDN, CDR2 FVKESK. In DNA, the CDR3 is TGTGCCAGCAGCAGGACAGGGCACTATGGCTACACCTTC. Translating it yields CASSRTGHYGYTF.

V gene TRBV7-3 combines with J gene TRBJ2-2; 7 bases are a match to TRBD2. This CDR3 spans 14 amino acids. The V gene end was trimmed by 7 bases and the J gene end by 5 bases; junction bases not matched to a gene: 7. The germline V gene encodes CDR1 SGHTA and CDR2 FQGTGA. CDR3: CASITGAGTGELFF. As DNA, the CDR3 is TGTGCCAGCATTACGGGAGCGGGGACCGGGGAGCTGTTTTTT.

This clonotype was seen a few times. The chain combines TRBV6-5 with TRBJ1-1, with D unclear. This CDR3 contains 13 residues. Trimming left V 4 bases short and J 10 bases short, with 16 bases between. CDR1 and CDR2 from the germline V gene are MNHEY and SVGAGI. CDR3 nucleotide sequence: TGTGCCAGCAGTTTCCCCGGCCGGGGAGCAGCTTTCTTT. This encodes CASSFPGRGAAFF.

The sample holds many counts of this clonotype. V is TRBV6-5 and J is TRBJ2-1; 8 nucleotides line up with TRBD1. After removal of 5 bases from V and 7 bases from J, the junction contained 1 base not matched to a gene. Per germline, CDR1 MNHEY and CDR2 SVGAGI. The CDR3 is 12 amino acids. The DNA of the CDR3 is TGTGCCAGCAGTCGACAGGGGAATGAGCAGTTCTTC. Its protein product is CASSRQGNEQFF.

This clonotype came up many times. The gene calls are TRBV20-1 and TRBJ1-6; possible D gene TRBD1, 5 bases. V lost 1 base and J 5 bases, leaving 9 bases between the germline ends. From germline, CDR1 is DFQATT and CDR2 SNEGSKA (reference sequence). This CDR3 is 14 amino acids long. CDR3 amino acids: CSARVAGNNSPLHF. The CDR3 DNA reads TGCAGTGCTAGAGTAGCAGGGAATAATTCACCCCTCCACTTT.

This clonotype was detected only a few times. V gene TRBV4-2 combines with J gene TRBJ1-5; no clear D gene. Trimming pared 1 base from V and 9 bases from J, leaving 13 bases between. The germline CDR1 and CDR2 sequences are LGHNA and YNFKEQ. CDR3 length: 14 amino acids. The CDR3 region has the DNA TGTGCCAGCAGCCAAGGGTTGGGGAGTCCGCCCCAGCATTTT. Protein product: CASSQGLGSPPQHF.

This clonotype was seen at least ten times. The rearrangement joins TRBV12-3 or TRBV12-4 to TRBJ2-4; possible D gene TRBD1, 7 bases. The V end lost 6 bases, the J end lost 7 bases, and 16 bases lay between the germline ends. The CDR3 length is 14 residues. The CDR3 coding sequence is TGTGCCAGCAGCCAGAATGCAGGGGGGAACATTCAGTACTTC. This codes for CASSQNAGGNIQYF.

The sample holds many counts of this clonotype. The CDR3 loop reads CASSLDTGLNQPQHF. CDR3 nucleotide sequence: TGTGCCAGCAGTTTAGACACAGGGCTCAATCAGCCCCAGCATTTT. The chain couples TRBV28 to TRBJ1-5; maybe TRBD1 (6 bases). This CDR3 is 15 amino acids long. The V and J ends lost 2 bases and 3 bases respectively, with 11 bases between them. Germline CDR1 and CDR2: MDHEN and SYDVKM.

This clonotype showed up many times. The CDR3 here is CATSGLGQADTQYF. Written as DNA, the CDR3 is TGTGCCACCAGTGGACTCGGTCAGGCAGATACGCAGTATTTT. The chain combines TRBV24-1 with TRBJ2-3; D remains unclear. Trimming took off 5 bases at V and 4 bases at J, with 12 bases between the two ends. Looked up from germline, CDR1 is KGHDR and CDR2 is SFDVKD. CDR3 length equals 14 residues.

This clonotype showed up many times. The V gene is TRBV6-5, the J gene TRBJ2-2, with 8 bases identical to TRBD1. V trimming: 5 bases; J trimming: 6 bases; junction bases outside the gene matches: 5. This CDR3 is built from 14 residues. The germline gives CDR1 MNHEY, CDR2 SVGAGI. In nucleotides, the CDR3 is TGTGCCAGCAGTCTACAGGGGGTAGCCGGGGAGCTGTTTTTT. Translated: CASSLQGVAGELFF.

This clonotype was recorded at least ten times. The chain has TRBV4-3 and TRBJ2-1, with a possible D match to TRBD2 (6 bases). Germline V lookup: CDR1 LGHNA, CDR2 YSLEER. CDR3 length: 15 residues. Trimming removed 3 bases at V and 4 bases at J, with 13 bases between. The CDR3 sequence is CASSQTVGLYNEQFF. For the CDR3, the DNA is TGCGCCAGCAGCCAGACAGTGGGACTTTACAATGAGCAGTTCTTC.

This clonotype was picked up a small number of times. The rearrangement uses TRBV2 and TRBJ2-1; a possible D gene is TRBD2 (7 bases). Trimming shortened V by 10 bases and J by 10 bases, and 14 bases separated the two germline ends. The germline gives CDR1 SNHLY, CDR2 FYNNEI. The CDR3 extends over 11 amino acids. The CDR3 protein is CATGGPGEQFF. For the CDR3, the DNA is TGTGCCACCGGGGGGCCGGGGGAGCAGTTCTTC.

The chain joins TRBV5-5 to TRBJ2-7; D ambiguous. CDR3 length: 12 residues. The ends were cut back, 4 bases at V and 3 bases at J, with 8 bases in the middle. Germline V lookup: CDR1 SGHKS, CDR2 YYEKEE (reference sequence). This CDR3 is CASSKGHYEQYF. The DNA of the CDR3 is TGTGCCAGCAGCAAGGGCCACTACGAGCAGTACTTC.

This clonotype was detected a few times. The CDR3 spells CASSLEPGYSNQPQHF. CDR3 sequence (DNA): TGTGCCAGCAGCTTAGAACCCGGATATAGCAATCAGCCCCAGCATTTT. The chain links TRBV7-6 to TRBJ1-5; D remains unclear. The V end was cut by 1 base, the J end by 0 bases, with 10 bases between. Germline assignment: CDR1 SGHVS and CDR2 FNYEAQ. The CDR3 is 16 amino acids.

In its sample, this clonotype was seen many times. The chain uses TRBV27 and TRBJ1-5; TRBD1 agrees at 7 bases. CDR1 is MNHEY and CDR2 is SMNVEV in the germline V gene (reference sequence). The V segment lost 5 bases and the J segment 7 bases; nucleotides outside the gene matches: 11. The CDR3 consists of 15 residues. In DNA form, the CDR3 reads TGTGCCAGCAGTCTTAATACAGGGGTGGGACAGCCCCAGCATTTT. Encoded protein: CASSLNTGVGQPQHF.

This clonotype was seen a handful of times. The chain uses TRBV27 and TRBJ2-1, with 11 nucleotides matching TRBD2. The CDR3 is 16 amino acids. With 5 bases clipped from V and 7 bases from J, the junction kept 10 bases outside the gene matches. The V gene's germline CDR1 is MNHEY and CDR2 SMNVEV (reference sequence). This CDR3 is CASSLIAGGPINEQFF. CDR3 in DNA: TGTGCCAGCAGTCTTATAGCGGGGGGGCCTATAAATGAGCAGTTCTTC.

This clonotype was counted at least ten times. V gene TRBV6-1 combines with J gene TRBJ2-1; the match to TRBD1 covers 7 bases. The germline V gene encodes CDR1 MNHNS and CDR2 SASEGT. This CDR3 contains 17 residues. V was clipped by 6 bases and J by 9 bases; unmatched bases: 20. The CDR3 here is CASRRLYDRDGASEQFF. CDR3 sequence (DNA): TGTGCCAGCAGACGTCTTTACGACAGGGATGGGGCCAGTGAGCAGTTCTTC.

In its sample, this clonotype was seen many times. The chain has TRBV29-1 and TRBJ1-1; 7 bases match TRBD1. CDR1 and CDR2 from the germline V gene are SQVTM and ANQGSEA. The CDR3 is 11 residues long. Unmatched junction bases numbered 6, after V lost 7 bases and J lost 7 bases. The CDR3 coding sequence is TGCAGCGGCGGACAGGACCTTGAAGCTTTCTTT. Translated, it gives CSGGQDLEAFF.